The clone carrying this TCR beta chain was observed many times. From the 5' RACE reads, TCRdb called clonotypes with MiXCR, one entry per CDR3 protein. Seen here are fewer than 550,000 distinct CDR3 sequences, roughly an eighth observed once, and the top ten hold approximately 1%. The data stem from a study of identical twins. With 3 bases removed from V and 2 bases from J, the gap between germline ends came to 15 bases. This CDR3 comprises 17 residues. Germline V gene data show CDR1 as KGHDR and CDR2 as SFDVKD. The sample also formed part of further work on yellow fever vaccine responses in identical twins.

The sequenced material came from CD4+ T cells sorted from blood. The chain couples TRBV24-1 to TRBJ2-2; D possibly matches TRBD1 or TRBD2 (5 bases each). This TCR was recovered from a woman under 30 in good health. CDR3 amino acids: CATSDRPGRQNTGELFF. As DNA, the CDR3 is TGTGCCACCAGTGATAGGCCGGGACGGCAAAACACCGGGGAGCTGTTTTTT.